This TCR beta chain was captured in a study of type 1 regulatory T cells. For the study at large: T-allo10 is an in vitro-generated, Tr1-enriched CD4 T cell product specific for alloantigen. Study-level results: Type 1 regulatory T cells had a more restricted TCR repertoire than non-type 1 regulatory T cells.

The sample holds one count of this clonotype. Its specificity is not known. Germline trimming cut 3 bases from V and 4 bases from J; bases unmatched to any gene: 11. CDR3 size: 16 residues. Germline V gene lookup returns CDR1 LNHDA and CDR2 SQIVND (reference sequence). TCRdb called the reads again in MiXCR, with one record for every CDR3 protein. The sample includes roughly 71,000 distinct CDR3 sequences, about a fifth seen only once; the top ten take more than 7.5%. Sequencing input: cultured type 1 regulatory T (Tr1) cells, either the whole culture or a sorted fraction (not recorded which). This clonotype was sampled from a human donor in good health. The chain carries TRBV19 and TRBJ2-7, with TRBD1 identical over 8 bases. The DNA for the CDR3 is TGTGCCAGTAGTATCCAACGGACAGGGAAGACGTACGAGCAGTACTTC. Protein: CASSIQRTGKTYEQYF. Together with reference TRBV19 and TRBJ2-7, the CDR3 gives the full variable domain: DGGITQSPKYLFRKEGQNVTLSCEQNLNHDAMYWYRQDPGQGLRLIYYSQIVNDFQKGDIAEGYSVSREKKESFPLTVTSAQKNPTAFYLCASSIQRTGKTYEQYFGPGTRLTVT.